This T cell receptor beta chain was documented in a study of T cell repertoires in ileal Crohn's disease. On the study more broadly: Every patient was operated on for stricturing (about 60%) or penetrating (approximately 40%) complications. Study-wide findings and caveats: Compared with CD4 T cells, sorted CD8 cells carried more expanded clones.

The CDR3 totals 12 residues. CDR1 is SNHLY, CDR2 FYNNEI, per germline. V gave up 7 bases and J gave up 0 bases, with 7 bases separating them. In regard to this clone: The antigen is unknown.

Per sample, roughly 0.45 micrograms of biopsy DNA were TCRB immunosequenced. Generated by immunoSEQ multiplex PCR, the TCRdb table keeps only in-frame clones and is missing some. The sample lists around 14,000 clones, 60% to 80% occurring once. The TCR comes from an adult with Crohn's disease. The rearrangement uses TRBV2 and TRBJ2-7; D gene ambiguous. Material for sequencing was ileal tissue. DNA of the CDR3: TGTGCCAGCACCCGGAGCTCCTACGAGCAGTACTTC. This codes for CASTRSSYEQYF.